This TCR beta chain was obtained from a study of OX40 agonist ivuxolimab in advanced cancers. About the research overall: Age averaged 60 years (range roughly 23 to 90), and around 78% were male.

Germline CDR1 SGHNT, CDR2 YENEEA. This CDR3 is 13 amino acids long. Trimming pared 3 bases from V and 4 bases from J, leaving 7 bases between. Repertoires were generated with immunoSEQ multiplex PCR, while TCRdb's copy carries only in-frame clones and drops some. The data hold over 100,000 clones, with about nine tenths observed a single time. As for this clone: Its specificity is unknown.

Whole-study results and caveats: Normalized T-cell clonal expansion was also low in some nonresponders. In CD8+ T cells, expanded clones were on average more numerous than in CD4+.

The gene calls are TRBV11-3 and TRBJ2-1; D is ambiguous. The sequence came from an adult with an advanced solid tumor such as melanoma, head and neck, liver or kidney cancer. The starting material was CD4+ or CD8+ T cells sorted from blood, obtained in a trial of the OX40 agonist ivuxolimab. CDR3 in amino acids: CASSLKGYNEQFF. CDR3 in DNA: TGTGCCAGCAGCTTGAAGGGATACAATGAGCAGTTCTTC.